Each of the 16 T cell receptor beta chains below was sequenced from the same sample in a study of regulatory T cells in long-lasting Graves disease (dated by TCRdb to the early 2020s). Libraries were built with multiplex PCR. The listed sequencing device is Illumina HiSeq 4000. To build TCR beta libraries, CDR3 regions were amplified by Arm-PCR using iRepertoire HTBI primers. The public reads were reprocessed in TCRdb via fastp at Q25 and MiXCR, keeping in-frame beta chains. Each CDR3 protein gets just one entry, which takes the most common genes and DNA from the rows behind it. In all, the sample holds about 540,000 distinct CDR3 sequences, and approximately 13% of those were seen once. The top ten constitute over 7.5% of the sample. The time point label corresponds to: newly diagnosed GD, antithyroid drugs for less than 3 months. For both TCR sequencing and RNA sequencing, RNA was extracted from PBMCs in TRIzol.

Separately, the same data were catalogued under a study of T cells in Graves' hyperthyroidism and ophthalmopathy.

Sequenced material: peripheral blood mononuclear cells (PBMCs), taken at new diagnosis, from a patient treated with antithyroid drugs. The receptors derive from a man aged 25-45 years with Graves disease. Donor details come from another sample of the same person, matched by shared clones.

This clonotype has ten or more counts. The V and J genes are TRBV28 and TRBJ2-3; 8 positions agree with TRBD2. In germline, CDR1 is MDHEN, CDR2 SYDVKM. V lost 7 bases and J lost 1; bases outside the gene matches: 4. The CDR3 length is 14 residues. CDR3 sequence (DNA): TGTGCCAGCACGACGGGAGGGCGCACAGATACGCAGTATTTT. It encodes CASTTGGRTDTQYF.

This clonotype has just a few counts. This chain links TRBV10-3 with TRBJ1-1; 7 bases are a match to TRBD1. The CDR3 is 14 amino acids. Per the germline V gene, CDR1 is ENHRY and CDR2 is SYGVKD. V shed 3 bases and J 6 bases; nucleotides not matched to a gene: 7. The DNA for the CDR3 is TGTGCCATCAGTGATTATGGACAGGCCCCTGAAGCTTTCTTT. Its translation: CAISDYGQAPEAFF.

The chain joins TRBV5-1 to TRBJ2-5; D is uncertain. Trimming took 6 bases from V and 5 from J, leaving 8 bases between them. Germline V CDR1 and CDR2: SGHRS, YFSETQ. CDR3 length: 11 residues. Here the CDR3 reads CASKGKETQYF. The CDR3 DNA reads TGCGCCAGCAAAGGAAAGGAGACCCAGTACTTC.

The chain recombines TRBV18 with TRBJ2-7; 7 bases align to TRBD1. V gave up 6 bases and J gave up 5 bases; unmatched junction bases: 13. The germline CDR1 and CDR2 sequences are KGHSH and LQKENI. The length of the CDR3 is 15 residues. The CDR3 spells CASSGRQGTLDEQYF. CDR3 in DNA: TGTGCCAGCTCGGGCAGACAGGGTACCCTGGACGAGCAGTACTTC.

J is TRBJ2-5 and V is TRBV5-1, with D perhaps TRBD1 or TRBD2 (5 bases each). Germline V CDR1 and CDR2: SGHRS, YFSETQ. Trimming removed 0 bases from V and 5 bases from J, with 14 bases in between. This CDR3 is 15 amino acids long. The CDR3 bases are TGCGCCAGCAGCTTGGTGGGGACGGCATCCGAGACCCAGTACTTC. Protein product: CASSLVGTASETQYF.

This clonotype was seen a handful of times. CDR3 nucleotide sequence: TGCAGTGCATACGGCCAACCGCACTACGAGCAGTACTTC. Translated: CSAYGQPHYEQYF. V and J are TRBV20-1 and TRBJ2-7; D gene ambiguous. CDR1 is DFQATT, CDR2 SNEGSKA, per germline (reference sequence). Trimming removed 6 bases from V and 3 bases from J, with 15 bases in between. The CDR3 covers 13 residues.

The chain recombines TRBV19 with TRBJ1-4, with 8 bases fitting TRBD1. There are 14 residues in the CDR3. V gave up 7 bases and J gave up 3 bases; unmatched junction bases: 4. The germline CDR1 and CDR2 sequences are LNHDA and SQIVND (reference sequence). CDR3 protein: CASTTDRANEKLFF. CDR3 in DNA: TGTGCCAGTACCACGGACAGGGCTAATGAAAAACTGTTTTTT. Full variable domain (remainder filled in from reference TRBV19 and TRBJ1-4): DGGITQSPKYLFRKEGQNVTLSCEQNLNHDAMYWYRQDPGQGLRLIYYSQIVNDFQKGDIAEGYSVSREKKESFPLTVTSAQKNPTAFYLCASTTDRANEKLFFGSGTQLSVL.

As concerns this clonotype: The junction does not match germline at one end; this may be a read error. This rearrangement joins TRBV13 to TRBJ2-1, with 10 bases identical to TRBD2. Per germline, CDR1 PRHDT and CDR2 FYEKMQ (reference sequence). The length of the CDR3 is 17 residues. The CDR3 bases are TGTGCCAGCAGCTTAGAACTAGCGGGAACTTCCTACAATGAGCAGTCCTTC. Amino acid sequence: CASSLELAGTSYNEQSF.

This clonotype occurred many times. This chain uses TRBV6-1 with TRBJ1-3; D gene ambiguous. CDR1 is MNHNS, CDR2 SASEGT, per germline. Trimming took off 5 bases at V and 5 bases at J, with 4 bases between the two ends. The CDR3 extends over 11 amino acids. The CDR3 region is CASSTRNTIYF. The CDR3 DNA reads TGTGCCAGCAGTACGAGAAACACCATATATTTT.

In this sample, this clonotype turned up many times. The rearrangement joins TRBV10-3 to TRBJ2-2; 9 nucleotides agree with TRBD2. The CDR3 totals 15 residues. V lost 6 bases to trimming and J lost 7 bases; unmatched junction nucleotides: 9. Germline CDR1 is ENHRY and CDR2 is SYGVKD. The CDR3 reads CAISFGGRAVGELFF. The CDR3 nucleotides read TGTGCCATCAGCTTCGGCGGGAGGGCGGTCGGGGAGCTGTTTTTT.

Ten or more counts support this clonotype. The CDR3, as DNA: TGTGCCAGCAGTGAGGGAAGCATTTATAGCAATCAGCCCCAGCATTTT. It codes for CASSEGSIYSNQPQHF. This chain connects TRBV2 to TRBJ1-5; no definite D call. Between the trimmed V and J ends, which lost 3 bases and 0 bases, there was a span of 12 bases. The CDR3 length is 16 residues. Germline CDR1 is SNHLY and CDR2 is FYNNEI.

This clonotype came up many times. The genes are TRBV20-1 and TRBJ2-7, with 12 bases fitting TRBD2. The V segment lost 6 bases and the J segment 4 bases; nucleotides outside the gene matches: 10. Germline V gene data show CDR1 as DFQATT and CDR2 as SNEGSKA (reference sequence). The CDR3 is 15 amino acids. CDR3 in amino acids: CSAPGLAGIVYEQYF. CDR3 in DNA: TGCAGTGCCCCTGGACTAGCGGGAATCGTTTACGAGCAGTACTTC.

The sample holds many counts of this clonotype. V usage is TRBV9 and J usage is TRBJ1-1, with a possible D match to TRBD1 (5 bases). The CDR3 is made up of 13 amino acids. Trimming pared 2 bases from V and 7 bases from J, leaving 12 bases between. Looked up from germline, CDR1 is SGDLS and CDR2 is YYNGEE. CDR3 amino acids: CASSVLGRGEAFF. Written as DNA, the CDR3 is TGTGCCAGCAGCGTTTTGGGGCGGGGTGAAGCTTTCTTT. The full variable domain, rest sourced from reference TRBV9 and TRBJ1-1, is DSGVTQTPKHLITATGQRVTLRCSPRSGDLSVYWYQQSLDQGLQFLIQYYNGEERAKGNILERFSAQQFPDLHSELNLSSLELGDSALYFCASSVLGRGEAFFGQGTRLTVV.

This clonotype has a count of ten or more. CDR3 region: CASLGRTSPTSGNTIYF. The CDR3 DNA reads as TGCGCCAGCCTGGGGAGGACCAGTCCGACCTCTGGAAACACCATATATTTT. This chain joins TRBV5-1 and TRBJ1-3; D gene uncertain. CDR3 length: 17 amino acids. V was cut by 7 bases and J by 0 bases, with 20 bases left in between. Germline CDR1 is SGHRS and CDR2 is YFSETQ.

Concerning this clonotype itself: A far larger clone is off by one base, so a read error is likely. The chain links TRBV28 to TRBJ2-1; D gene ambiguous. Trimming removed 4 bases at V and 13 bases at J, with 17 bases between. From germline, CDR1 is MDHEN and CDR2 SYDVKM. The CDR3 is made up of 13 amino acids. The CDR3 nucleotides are TGTGCCAGCAGTTCCCATGATAGAGAGACCCAGTTCTTC. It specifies CASSSHDRETQFF.

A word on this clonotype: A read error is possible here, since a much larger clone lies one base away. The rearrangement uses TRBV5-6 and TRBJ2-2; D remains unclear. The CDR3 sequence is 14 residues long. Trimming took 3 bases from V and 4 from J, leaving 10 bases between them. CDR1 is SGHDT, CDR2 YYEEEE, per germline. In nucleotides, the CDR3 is TGTGCCAGCAGCTCGATACAACGCACCGGGGAGCTGTTTTTT. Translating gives CASSSIQRTGELFF.